This TCR beta chain came from a study of cytomegalovirus exposure and HLA in healthy donors. CDR1 and CDR2 from the germline V gene are MNHEY and SMNVEV (reference sequence). 14 amino acids form the CDR3, both terminal residues included. Healthy bone marrow donors made up the donor group. Details on this clone: The DNA is left out, because the CDR3 cannot be placed on it with certainty; the CDR3 is given as TCRdb lists it.

With 60 Vbeta and 13 Jbeta primers, the PCR was carried out. The repertoire was sequenced with immunoSEQ multiplex PCR; TCRdb's copy has only in-frame clones and lacks some. The sample lists about 84,000 clones, roughly 78% seen once, with 2.5% in the top ten. Sequencing was done on a sample of PBMCs. This sequence originates from a male donor in good health and CMV-seropositive. The chain combines TRBV27 with TRBJ1-1; TRBD1, the table's D call, was not compared with the DNA. The CDR3 region is CASSTSTGTPEAFF.